This TCR beta chain comes out of a study of T cells expressing NK-cell markers. Germline V lookup: CDR1 DFQATT, CDR2 SNEGSKA (reference sequence). The CDR3 is 18 amino acids. Using the 5' RACE reads, TCRdb records one entry per CDR3 protein without DNA. The repertoire table contains 350,000 to 500,000 distinct CDR3 sequences. The sequencing input was blood T cells: a sorted CD56 or NKG2C T cell subset, CD4+ or CD8+ T cells, or bulk PBMC T cells (not recorded which). The TCR sequence derives from a woman between 18 and 70 years old in good health. This chain links TRBV20-1 with TRBJ2-3; as DNA is missing, the TRBD2 call by TCRdb cannot be tested. CDR3 amino acids: CSARGGLAGGPGADTQYF.